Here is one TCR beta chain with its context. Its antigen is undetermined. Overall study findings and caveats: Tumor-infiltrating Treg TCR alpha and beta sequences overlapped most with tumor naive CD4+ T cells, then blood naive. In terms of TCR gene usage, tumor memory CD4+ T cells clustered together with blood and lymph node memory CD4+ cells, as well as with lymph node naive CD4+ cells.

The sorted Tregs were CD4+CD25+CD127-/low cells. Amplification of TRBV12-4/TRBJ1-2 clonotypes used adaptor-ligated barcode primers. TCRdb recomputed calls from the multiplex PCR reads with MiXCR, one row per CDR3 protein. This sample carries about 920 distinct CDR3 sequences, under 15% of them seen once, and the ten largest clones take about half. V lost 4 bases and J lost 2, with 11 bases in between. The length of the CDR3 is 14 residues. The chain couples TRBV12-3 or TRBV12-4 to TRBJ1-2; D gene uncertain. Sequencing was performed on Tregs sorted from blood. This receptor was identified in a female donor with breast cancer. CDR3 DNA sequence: TGTGCCAGCAGTTACGGGAGCCGCAACTATGGCTACACCTTC. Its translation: CASSYGSRNYGYTF.